This is a list of T cell receptor beta chains from one sample in a study of shared clonotypes between healthy human individuals. Libraries were prepared by immunoSEQ multiplex PCR; TCRdb keeps only in-frame clonotypes and omits some of them. The profile covers about 2 million clones, with approximately 95% appearing a single time and under 1.5% taken by the ten largest. Material for sequencing was naive CD8+ T cells sorted from blood. These receptors were taken from a young man in good health. Both conserved end residues are part of each CDR3. D genes are given only for firm matches. Clone size is given for some rows only: seen once, a few or many times, or a class if the clone is expanded.

abundance	d_gene	v_gene	j_gene	CDR3nt	CDR3aa
.	.	TRBV5-8	TRBJ2-1	TGTGCCAGCAGCTTAGAGGGTGCCTACAATGAGCAGTTCTTC	CASSLEGAYNEQFF
.	.	TRBV9	TRBJ1-2	TGTGCCAGCAGCGGTACGGGGATTAACTATGGCTACACCTTC	CASSGTGINYGYTF
.	.	TRBV13	TRBJ2-3	TGTGCCAGCAGCTTAGCAGGAGGCTACACAGATACGCAGTATTTT	CASSLAGGYTDTQYF
.	.	TRBV30	TRBJ1-6	TGTGCCTGGACCAAAACCCCACAGCCATCGGGTTCACCCCTCCACTTT	CAWTKTPQPSGSPLHF
once	.	TRBV7-9	TRBJ1-6	TGTGCCAGCAGCCCAGCCCCCCGGGATTCACCCCTCCACTTT	CASSPAPRDSPLHF
.	.	TRBV27	TRBJ2-1	TGTGCCAGCATGCTTACAGGAGACCCCTACAATGAGCAGTTCTTC	CASMLTGDPYNEQFF
.	.	TRBV7-9	TRBJ2-7	TGTGCCAGCAGCTTACGGCCTCAGGAATCCTATGAGCAGTACTTC	CASSLRPQESYEQYF
.	TRBD2	TRBV30	TRBJ2-1	TGTGCCTGGAGTGTAGCTAGCGGGAGTTATGCGGGGTCCTACAATGAGCAGTTCTTC	CAWSVASGSYAGSYNEQFF
.	.	TRBV6-6	TRBJ2-7	TGTGCCAGCAGTTACCTGGACGGTACCTACGAGCAGTACTTC	CASSYLDGTYEQYF
.	TRBD2	TRBV6-5	TRBJ2-5	TGTGCCAGCAGTAGCGGGAGCGAGACCCAGTACTTC	CASSSGSETQYF
.	.	TRBV6-5	TRBJ2-3	TGTGCCAGCAGTGCCGAGTACACAGATACGCAGTATTTT	CASSAEYTDTQYF
once	TRBD1	TRBV6-5	TRBJ1-2	TGTGCCAGCAGTTACGTGGCAGGGGGGGATGGCTACACCTTC	CASSYVAGGDGYTF
.	.	TRBV12-2	TRBJ2-7	TGTGCAAGTCGCCACCGACTAGCTTCGGGCGAGCAGTACTTC	CASRHRLASGEQYF
.	.	TRBV4-1	TRBJ1-1	TGCGCCAGCAGCCAAGCTGGCAGGTACACTGAAGCTTTCTTT	CASSQAGRYTEAFF
once	TRBD2	TRBV4-1	TRBJ2-7	TGCGCCAGCAGCCCAGACGTGGTTAGCGGGACAACCTACGAGCAGTACTTC	CASSPDVVSGTTYEQYF
.	TRBD1	TRBV6-1	TRBJ2-7	TGTGCCAGCAACCAAAAGGACAGGTCGGGGTACGAGCAGTACTTC	CASNQKDRSGYEQYF